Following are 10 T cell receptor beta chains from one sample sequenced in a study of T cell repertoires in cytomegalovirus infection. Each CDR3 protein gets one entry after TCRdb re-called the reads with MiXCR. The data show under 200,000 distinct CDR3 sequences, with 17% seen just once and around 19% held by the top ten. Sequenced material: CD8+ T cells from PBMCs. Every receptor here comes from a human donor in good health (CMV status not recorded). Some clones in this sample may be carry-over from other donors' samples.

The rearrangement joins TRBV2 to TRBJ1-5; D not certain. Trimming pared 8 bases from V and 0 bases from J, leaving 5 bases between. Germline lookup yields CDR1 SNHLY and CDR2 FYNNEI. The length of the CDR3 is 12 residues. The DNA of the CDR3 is TGTGCCAGCGCCCGTAGCAATCAGCCCCAGCATTTT. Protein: CASARSNQPQHF.

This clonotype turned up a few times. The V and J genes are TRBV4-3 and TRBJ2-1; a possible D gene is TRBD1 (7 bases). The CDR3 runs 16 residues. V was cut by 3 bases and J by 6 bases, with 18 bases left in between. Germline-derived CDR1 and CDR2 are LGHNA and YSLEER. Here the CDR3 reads CASSHGFSRGANEQFF. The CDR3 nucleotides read TGCGCCAGCAGCCACGGATTTTCCAGGGGGGCCAATGAGCAGTTCTTC.

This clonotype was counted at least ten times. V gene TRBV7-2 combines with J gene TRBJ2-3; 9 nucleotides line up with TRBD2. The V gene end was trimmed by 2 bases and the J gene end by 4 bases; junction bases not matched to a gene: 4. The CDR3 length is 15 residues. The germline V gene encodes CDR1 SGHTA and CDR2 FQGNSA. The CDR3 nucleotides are TGTGCCAGCAGCTTACGCGGGAGGGCCCCAGATACGCAGTATTTT. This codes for CASSLRGRAPDTQYF.

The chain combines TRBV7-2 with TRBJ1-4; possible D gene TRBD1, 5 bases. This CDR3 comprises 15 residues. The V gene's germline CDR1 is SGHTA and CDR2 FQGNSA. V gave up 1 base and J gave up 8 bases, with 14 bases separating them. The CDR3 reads CASSLEGVEREKLFF. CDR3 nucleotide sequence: TGTGCCAGCAGCTTAGAAGGGGTGGAGAGGGAAAAACTGTTTTTT.

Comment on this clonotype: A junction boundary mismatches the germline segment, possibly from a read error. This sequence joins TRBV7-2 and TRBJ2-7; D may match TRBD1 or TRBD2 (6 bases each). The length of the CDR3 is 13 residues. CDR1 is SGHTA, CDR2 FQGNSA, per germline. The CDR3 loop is CASSLGGKNEQYF. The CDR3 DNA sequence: TGTGCCAGCAGTTTAGGGGGGAAGAACGAGCAGTACTTC.

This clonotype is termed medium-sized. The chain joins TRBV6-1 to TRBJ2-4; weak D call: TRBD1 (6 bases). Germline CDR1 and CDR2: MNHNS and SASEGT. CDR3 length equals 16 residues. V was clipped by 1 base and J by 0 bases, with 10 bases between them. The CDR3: CASSEVQGRAKNIQYF. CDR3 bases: TGTGCCAGCAGTGAAGTACAGGGTAGAGCCAAAAACATTCAGTACTTC.

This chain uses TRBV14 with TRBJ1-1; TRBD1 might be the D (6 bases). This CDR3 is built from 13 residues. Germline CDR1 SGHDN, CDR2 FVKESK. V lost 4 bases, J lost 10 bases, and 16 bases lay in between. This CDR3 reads CASSLGQRLGAFF. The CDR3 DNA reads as TGTGCCAGCAGCCTCGGACAGCGCCTGGGAGCTTTCTTT. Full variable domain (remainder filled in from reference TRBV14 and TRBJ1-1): EAGVTQFPSHSVIEKGQTVTLRCDPISGHDNLYWYRRVMGKEIKFLLHFVKESKQDESGMPNNRFLAERTGGTYSTLKVQPAELEDSGVYFCASSLGQRLGAFFGQGTRLTVV.

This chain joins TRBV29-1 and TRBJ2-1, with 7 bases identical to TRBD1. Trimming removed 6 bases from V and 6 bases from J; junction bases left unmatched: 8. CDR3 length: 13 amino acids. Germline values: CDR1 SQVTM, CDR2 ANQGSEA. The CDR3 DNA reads TGCAGCGTCAACAACTACAGGGGCAATGAGCAGTTCTTC. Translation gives CSVNNYRGNEQFF.

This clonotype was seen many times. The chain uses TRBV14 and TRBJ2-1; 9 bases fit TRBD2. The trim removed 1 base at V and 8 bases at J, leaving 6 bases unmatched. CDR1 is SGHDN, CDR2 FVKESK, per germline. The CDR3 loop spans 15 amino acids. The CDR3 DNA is TGTGCCAGCAGCCAAGGGGCGGGAGGGATCTATGAGCAGTTCTTC. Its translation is CASSQGAGGIYEQFF.

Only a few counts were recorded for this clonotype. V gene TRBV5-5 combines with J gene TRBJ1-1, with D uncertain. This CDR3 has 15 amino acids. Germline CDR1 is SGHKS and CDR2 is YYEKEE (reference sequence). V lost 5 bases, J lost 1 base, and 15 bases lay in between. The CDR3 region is CASRPFRPRNTEAFF. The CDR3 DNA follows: TGTGCCAGCAGGCCCTTCCGACCGAGGAACACTGAAGCTTTCTTT.